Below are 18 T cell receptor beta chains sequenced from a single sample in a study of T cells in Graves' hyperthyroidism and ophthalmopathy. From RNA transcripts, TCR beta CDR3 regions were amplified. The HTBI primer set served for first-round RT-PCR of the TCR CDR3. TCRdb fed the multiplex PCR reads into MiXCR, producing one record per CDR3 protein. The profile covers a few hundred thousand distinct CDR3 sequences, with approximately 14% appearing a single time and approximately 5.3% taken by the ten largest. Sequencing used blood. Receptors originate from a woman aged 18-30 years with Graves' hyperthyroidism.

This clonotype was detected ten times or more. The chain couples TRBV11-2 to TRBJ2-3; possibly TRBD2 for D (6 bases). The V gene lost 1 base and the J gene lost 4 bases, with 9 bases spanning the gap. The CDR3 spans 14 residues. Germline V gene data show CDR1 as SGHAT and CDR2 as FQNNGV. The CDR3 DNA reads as TGTGCCAGCAGCTTAGCGGGGGAGGCAGATACGCAGTATTTT. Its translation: CASSLAGEADTQYF. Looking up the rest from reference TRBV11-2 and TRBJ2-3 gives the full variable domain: EAGVAQSPRYKIIEKRQSVAFWCNPISGHATLYWYQQILGQGPKLLIQFQNNGVVDDSQLPKDRFSAERLKGVDSTLKIQPAKLEDSAVYLCASSLAGEADTQYFGPGTRLTVL.

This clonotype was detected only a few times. In nucleotides, the CDR3 is TGTGCCAGTAGTACCAGTATAAGCTCCTACAATGAGCAGTTCTTC. This translates into CASSTSISSYNEQFF. This chain joins TRBV19 and TRBJ2-1; D unresolved. Germline-derived CDR1 and CDR2 are LNHDA and SQIVND (reference sequence). V dropped 4 bases and J dropped 0 bases, with 10 bases sitting between them. The CDR3 runs 15 residues.

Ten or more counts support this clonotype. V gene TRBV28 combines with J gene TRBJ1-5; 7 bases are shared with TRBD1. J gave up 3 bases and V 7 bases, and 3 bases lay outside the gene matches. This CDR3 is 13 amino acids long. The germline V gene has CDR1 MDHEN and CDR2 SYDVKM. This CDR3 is CASTTGNNQPQHF. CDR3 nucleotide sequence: TGTGCCAGCACGACAGGGAACAATCAGCCCCAGCATTTT.

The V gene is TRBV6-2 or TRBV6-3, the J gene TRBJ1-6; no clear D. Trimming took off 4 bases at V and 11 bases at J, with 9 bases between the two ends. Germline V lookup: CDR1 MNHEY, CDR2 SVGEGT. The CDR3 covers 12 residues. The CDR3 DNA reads TGTGCCAGCAGTTCCCCCGGGACACCCCTCCACTTT. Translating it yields CASSSPGTPLHF.

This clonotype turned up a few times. The CDR3: CSVASGSLRPTEAFF. Written as DNA, the CDR3 is TGCAGCGTTGCGAGTGGTTCTCTAAGGCCCACTGAAGCTTTCTTT. The chain employs TRBV29-1 and TRBJ1-1; D is ambiguous. The CDR3 spans 15 residues. V lost 4 bases and J 4 bases, leaving 19 bases between the germline ends. CDR1 is SQVTM and CDR2 is ANQGSEA in the germline V gene.

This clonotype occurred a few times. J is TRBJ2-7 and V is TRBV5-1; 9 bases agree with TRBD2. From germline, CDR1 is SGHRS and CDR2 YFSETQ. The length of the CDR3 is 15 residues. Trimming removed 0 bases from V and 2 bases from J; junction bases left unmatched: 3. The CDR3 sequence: CASSLEASGAYEQYF. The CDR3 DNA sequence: TGCGCCAGCAGCTTGGAAGCTAGCGGGGCCTACGAGCAGTACTTC. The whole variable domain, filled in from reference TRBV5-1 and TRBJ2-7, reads KAGVTQTPRYLIKTRGQQVTLSCSPISGHRSVSWYQQTPGQGLQFLFEYFSETQRNKGNFPGRFSGRQFSNSRSEMNVSTLELGDSALYLCASSLEASGAYEQYFGPGTRLTVT.

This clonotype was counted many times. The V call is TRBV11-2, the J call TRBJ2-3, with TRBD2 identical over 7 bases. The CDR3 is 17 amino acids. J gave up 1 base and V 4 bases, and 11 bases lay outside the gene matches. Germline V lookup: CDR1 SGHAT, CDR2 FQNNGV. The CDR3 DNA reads TGTGCCAGCAGCTCCCTGAGGGGCGGGAGAGGCACAGATACGCAGTATTTT. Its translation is CASSSLRGGRGTDTQYF.

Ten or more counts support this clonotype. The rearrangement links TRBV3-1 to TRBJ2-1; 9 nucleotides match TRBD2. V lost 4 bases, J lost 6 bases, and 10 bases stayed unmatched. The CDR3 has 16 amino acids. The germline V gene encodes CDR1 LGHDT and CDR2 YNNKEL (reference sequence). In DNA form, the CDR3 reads TGTGCCAGCAGCCTCTTCCGGGGACTAGCTCGCAATGAGCAGTTCTTC. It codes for CASSLFRGLARNEQFF.

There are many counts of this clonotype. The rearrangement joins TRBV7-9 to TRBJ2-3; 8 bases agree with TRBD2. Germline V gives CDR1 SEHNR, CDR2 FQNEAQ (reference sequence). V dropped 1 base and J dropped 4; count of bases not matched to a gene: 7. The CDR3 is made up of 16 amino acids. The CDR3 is CASSLVGGRRPDTQYF. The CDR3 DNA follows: TGTGCCAGCAGCTTAGTCGGCGGGAGGCGCCCAGATACGCAGTATTTT.

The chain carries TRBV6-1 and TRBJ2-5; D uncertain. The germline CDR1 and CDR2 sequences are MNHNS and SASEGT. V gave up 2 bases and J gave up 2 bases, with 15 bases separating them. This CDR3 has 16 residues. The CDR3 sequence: CASSEPPGNGQETQYF. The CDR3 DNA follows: TGTGCCAGCAGTGAACCCCCTGGGAACGGGCAAGAGACCCAGTACTTC.

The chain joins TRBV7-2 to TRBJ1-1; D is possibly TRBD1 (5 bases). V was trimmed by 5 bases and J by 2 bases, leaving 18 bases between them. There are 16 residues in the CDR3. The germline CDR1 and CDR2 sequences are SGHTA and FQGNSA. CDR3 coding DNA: TGTGCCAGCAGCCTGAGGGGCGGAACATTTAACACTGAAGCTTTCTTT. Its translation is CASSLRGGTFNTEAFF.

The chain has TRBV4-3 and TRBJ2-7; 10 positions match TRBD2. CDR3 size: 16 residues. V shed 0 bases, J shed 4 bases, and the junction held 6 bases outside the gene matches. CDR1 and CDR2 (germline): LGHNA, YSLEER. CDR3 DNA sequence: TGCGCCAGCAGCCAAGATCACCAGCGGGAGGGGTACGAGCAGTACTTC. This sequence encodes CASSQDHQREGYEQYF.

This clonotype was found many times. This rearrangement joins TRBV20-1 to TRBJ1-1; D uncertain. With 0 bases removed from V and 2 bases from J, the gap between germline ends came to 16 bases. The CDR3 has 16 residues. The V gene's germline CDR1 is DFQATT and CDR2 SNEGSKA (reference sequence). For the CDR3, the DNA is TGCAGTGCTAGAGATTGGATCAAAGATCCAAACACTGAAGCTTTCTTT. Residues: CSARDWIKDPNTEAFF.

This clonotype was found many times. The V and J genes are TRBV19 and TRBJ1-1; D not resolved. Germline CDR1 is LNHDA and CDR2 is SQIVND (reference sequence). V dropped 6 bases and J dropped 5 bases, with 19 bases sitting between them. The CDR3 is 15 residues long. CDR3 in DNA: TGTGCCAGTAGCCGTCTTGGAGGCGCAAAGACTGAAGCTTTCTTT. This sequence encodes CASSRLGGAKTEAFF. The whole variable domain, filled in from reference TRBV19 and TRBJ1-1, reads DGGITQSPKYLFRKEGQNVTLSCEQNLNHDAMYWYRQDPGQGLRLIYYSQIVNDFQKGDIAEGYSVSREKKESFPLTVTSAQKNPTAFYLCASSRLGGAKTEAFFGQGTRLTVV.

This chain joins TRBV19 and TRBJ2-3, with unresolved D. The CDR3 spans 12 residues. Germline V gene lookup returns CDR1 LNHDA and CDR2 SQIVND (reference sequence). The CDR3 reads CAASQGTDTQYF. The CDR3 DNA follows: TGTGCGGCCTCGCAAGGGACAGATACGCAGTATTTT.

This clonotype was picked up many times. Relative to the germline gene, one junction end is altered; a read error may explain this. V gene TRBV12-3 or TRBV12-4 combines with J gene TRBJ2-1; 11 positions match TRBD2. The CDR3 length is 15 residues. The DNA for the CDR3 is TGTGCCAGCATTTTAGCGGGAGGGGGCTTCAATGAGCAGTTCTTC. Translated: CASILAGGGFNEQFF.

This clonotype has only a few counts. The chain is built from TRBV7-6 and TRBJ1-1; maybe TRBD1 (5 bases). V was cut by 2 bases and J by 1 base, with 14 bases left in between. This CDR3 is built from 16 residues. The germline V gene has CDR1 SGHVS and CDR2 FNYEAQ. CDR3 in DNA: TGTGCCAGCAGCTTAAATTGGGCGGGGCAGAACACTGAAGCTTTCTTT. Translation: CASSLNWAGQNTEAFF.

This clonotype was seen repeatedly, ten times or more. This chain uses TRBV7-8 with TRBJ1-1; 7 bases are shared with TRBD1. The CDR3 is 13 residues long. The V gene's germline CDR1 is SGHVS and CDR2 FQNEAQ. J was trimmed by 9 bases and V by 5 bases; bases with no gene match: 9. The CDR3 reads CASSPGQALQAFF. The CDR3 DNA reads TGTGCCAGCAGCCCAGGACAGGCCCTACAAGCTTTCTTT. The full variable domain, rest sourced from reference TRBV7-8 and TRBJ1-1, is GAGVSQSPRYKVAKRGQDVALRCDPISGHVSLFWYQQALGQGPEFLTYFQNEAQLDKSGLPSDRFFAERPEGSVSTLKIQRTQQEDSAVYLCASSPGQALQAFFGQGTRLTVV.